The 8 T cell receptor beta chains given below trace back to one sample, sequenced in a study of blood T cells in healthy people across ages. PCR was performed a second time for about 7 to 11 cycles using a sample-barcoded 5' primer and a J-beta primer mix. TCRdb re-called the 5' RACE reads through MiXCR, storing one row per CDR3 protein. The sample has approximately 770,000 distinct CDR3 sequences; 58% are singletons. Sequenced input: blood. These TCRs come from a young man in good health.

This clonotype was observed a handful of times. Being one base from a much bigger clone, this may be a read error. This chain joins TRBV7-9 and TRBJ2-1; 10 positions match TRBD2. Gene TRBJ2-7 matches the end of the DNA better, so the J call may be wrong. This CDR3 comprises 15 residues. The germline CDR1 and CDR2 sequences are SEHNR and FQNEAQ (reference sequence). CDR3 region: CASSLSGGGYNEQYF. Written as DNA, the CDR3 is TGTGCCAGCAGCTTAAGCGGGGGGGGCTACAATGAGCAGTACTTC.

In regard to this clonotype: A much larger clone differs from this one at a single base, so this may be a read error. This chain uses TRBV18 with TRBJ2-7, with 8 bases lining up with TRBD1. The CDR3 length is 15 residues. Germline V gene sequence: CDR1 KGHSH, CDR2 LQKENI. Trimming cost V 3 bases and J 7 bases; bases outside gene matches: 11. CDR3 nucleotide sequence: TGTGCCAGCTCACCTCGGGACAGGCCCAACAATGAGCAGTACTTC. Translating gives CASSPRDRPNNEQYF.

This clonotype has only one observation. This chain uses TRBV6-5 with TRBJ2-5, with D possibly being TRBD1 (6 bases). The end of the DNA fits TRBJ2-7 better, so the J call may be wrong. Germline V lookup: CDR1 MNHEY, CDR2 SVGAGI. The length of the CDR3 is 15 residues. Here the CDR3 DNA reads TGTGCCAGCAGTTACTCGGCAGGGGTCGGCTACGAGCAGTACTTC. Translated: CASSYSAGVGYEQYF.

The V gene is TRBV2, the J gene TRBJ1-6; D unresolved. CDR1 SNHLY and CDR2 FYNNEI come from the germline V gene. Trimming left V 6 bases short and J 8 bases short, with 14 bases between. The CDR3 extends over 14 amino acids. For the CDR3, the DNA is TGTGCCAGCAGGAAGACTGCTCGTGATTCACCCCTCCACTTT. Encoded protein: CASRKTARDSPLHF. Drawing the rest from reference TRBV2 and TRBJ1-6, the complete variable domain is EPEVTQTPSHQVTQMGQEVILRCVPISNHLYFYWYRQILGQKVEFLVSFYNNEISEKSEIFDDQFSVERPDGSNFTLKIRSTKLEDSAMYFCASRKTARDSPLHFGNGTRLTVT.

J is TRBJ2-1 and V is TRBV18, with D perhaps assigned TRBD1 or TRBD2 (5 bases each). This CDR3 has 17 amino acids. Trimming pared 1 base from V and 0 bases from J, leaving 13 bases between. Per germline, CDR1 KGHSH and CDR2 LQKENI. CDR3 nucleotide sequence: TGTGCCAGCTCACCACGAGTGGGGACGGCCTCCTACAATGAGCAGTTCTTC. Protein product: CASSPRVGTASYNEQFF. The entire variable domain, with the rest obtained from reference TRBV18 and TRBJ2-1, is as follows: NAGVMQNPRHLVRRRGQEARLRCSPMKGHSHVYWYRQLPEEGLKFMVYLQKENIIDESGMPKERFSAEFPKEGPSILRIQQVVRGDSAAYFCASSPRVGTASYNEQFFGPGTRLTVL.

The chain joins TRBV20-1 to TRBJ2-5; TRBD2 agrees at 7 bases. The germline CDR1 and CDR2 sequences are DFQATT and SNEGSKA (reference sequence). CDR3 length: 14 residues. Trimming took 6 bases from V and 4 from J; bases not matched to a gene: 11. The CDR3 spells CSAYPGLPTETQYF. The CDR3 bases are TGCAGTGCGTATCCGGGACTACCCACAGAGACCCAGTACTTC.

The chain recombines TRBV7-9 with TRBJ2-1; D call uncertain. This CDR3 spans 16 amino acids. V gave up 5 bases and J gave up 3 bases, with 17 bases separating them. Germline V lookup: CDR1 SEHNR, CDR2 FQNEAQ (reference sequence). In DNA form, the CDR3 reads TGTGCCAGCAGCAAGAGCCGACCCCAAGGCTACAATGAGCAGTTCTTC. It codes for CASSKSRPQGYNEQFF.

V and J are TRBV10-3 and TRBJ2-5; D is uncertain. V shed 4 bases and J shed 1 base, with 4 bases lying between them. Germline V gene lookup returns CDR1 ENHRY and CDR2 SYGVKD. This CDR3 is 12 amino acids long. The CDR3 spells CAISGTQETQYF. Written as DNA, the CDR3 is TGTGCCATCAGTGGGACCCAAGAGACCCAGTACTTC.